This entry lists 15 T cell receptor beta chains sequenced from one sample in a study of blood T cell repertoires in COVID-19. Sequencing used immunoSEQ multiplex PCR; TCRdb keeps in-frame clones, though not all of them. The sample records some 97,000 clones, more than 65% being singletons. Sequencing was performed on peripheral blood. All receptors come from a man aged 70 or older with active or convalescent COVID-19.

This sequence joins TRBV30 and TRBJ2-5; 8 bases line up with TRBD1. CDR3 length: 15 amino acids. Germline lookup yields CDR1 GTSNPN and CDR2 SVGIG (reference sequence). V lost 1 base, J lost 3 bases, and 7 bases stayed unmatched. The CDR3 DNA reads TGTGCCTGGAGTGAGGTCGCAGGGGGCGAAGAGACCCAGTACTTC. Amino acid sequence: CAWSEVAGGEETQYF.

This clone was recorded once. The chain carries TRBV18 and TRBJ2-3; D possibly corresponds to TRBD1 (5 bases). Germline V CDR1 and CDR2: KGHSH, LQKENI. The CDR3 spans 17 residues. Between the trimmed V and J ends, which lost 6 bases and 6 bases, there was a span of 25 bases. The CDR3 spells CASSLALFGGAGDTQYF. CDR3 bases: TGTGCCAGCTCGCTGGCTCTCTTTGGCGGAGCAGGGGATACGCAGTATTTT.

CDR3 amino acids: CASRGGAGEEETQYF. CDR3 DNA sequence: TGTGCCAGCAGGGGAGGAGCGGGAGAGGAAGAGACCCAGTACTTC. The chain couples TRBV7-3 to TRBJ2-5; 8 bases match TRBD2. CDR3 size: 15 residues. V gave up 6 bases and J gave up 3 bases; unmatched junction bases: 9. Germline CDR1 and CDR2: SGHTA and FQGTGA.

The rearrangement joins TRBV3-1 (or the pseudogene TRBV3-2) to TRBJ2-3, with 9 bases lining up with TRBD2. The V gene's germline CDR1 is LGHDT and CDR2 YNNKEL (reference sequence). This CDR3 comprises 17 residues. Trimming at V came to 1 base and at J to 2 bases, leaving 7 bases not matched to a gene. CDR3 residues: CASSQATSGRNTDTQYF. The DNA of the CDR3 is TGTGCCAGCAGCCAAGCCACTAGCGGGCGAAACACAGATACGCAGTATTTT.

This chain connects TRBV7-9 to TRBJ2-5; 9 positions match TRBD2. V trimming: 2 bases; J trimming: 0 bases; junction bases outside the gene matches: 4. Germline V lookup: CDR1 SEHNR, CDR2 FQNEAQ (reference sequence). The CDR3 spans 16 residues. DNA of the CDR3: TGTGCCAGCAGCTTACGTAGCGGGGGCTACCAAGAGACCCAGTACTTC. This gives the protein CASSLRSGGYQETQYF.

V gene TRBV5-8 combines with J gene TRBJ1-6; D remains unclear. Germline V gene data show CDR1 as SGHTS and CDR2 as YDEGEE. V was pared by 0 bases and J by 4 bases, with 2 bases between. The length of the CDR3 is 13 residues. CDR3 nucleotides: TGTGCCAGCAGCTTGGTATATAATTCACCCCTCCACTTT. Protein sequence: CASSLVYNSPLHF.

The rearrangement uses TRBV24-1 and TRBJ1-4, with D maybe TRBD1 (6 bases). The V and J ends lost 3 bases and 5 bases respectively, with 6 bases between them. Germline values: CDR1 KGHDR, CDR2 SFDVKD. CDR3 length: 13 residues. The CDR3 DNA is TGTGCCACCAGTGATGGACAGAATGAAAAACTGTTTTTT. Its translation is CATSDGQNEKLFF.

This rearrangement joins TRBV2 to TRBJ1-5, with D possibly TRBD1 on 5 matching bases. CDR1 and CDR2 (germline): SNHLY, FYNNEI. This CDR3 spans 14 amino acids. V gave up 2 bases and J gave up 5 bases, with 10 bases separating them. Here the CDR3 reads CASSERGGDQPQHF. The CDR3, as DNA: TGTGCCAGCAGTGAACGGGGGGGAGATCAGCCCCAGCATTTT. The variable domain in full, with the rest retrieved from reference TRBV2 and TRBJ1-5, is EPEVTQTPSHQVTQMGQEVILRCVPISNHLYFYWYRQILGQKVEFLVSFYNNEISEKSEIFDDQFSVERPDGSNFTLKIRSTKLEDSAMYFCASSERGGDQPQHFGDGTRLSIL.

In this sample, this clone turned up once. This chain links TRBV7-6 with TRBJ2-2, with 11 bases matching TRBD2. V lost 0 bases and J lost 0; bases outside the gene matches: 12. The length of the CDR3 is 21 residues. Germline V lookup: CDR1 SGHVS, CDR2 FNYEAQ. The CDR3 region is CASSLAEGGTSGGANTGELFF. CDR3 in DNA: TGTGCCAGCAGCTTAGCGGAGGGAGGGACTAGCGGAGGCGCGAACACCGGGGAGCTGTTTTTT.

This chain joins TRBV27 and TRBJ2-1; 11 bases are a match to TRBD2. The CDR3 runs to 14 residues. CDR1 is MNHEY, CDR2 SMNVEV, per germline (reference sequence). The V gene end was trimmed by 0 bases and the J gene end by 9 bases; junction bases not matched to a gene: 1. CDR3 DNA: TGTGCCAGCAGTTTATCCGGACTAGCGGGTGAGCAGTTCTTC. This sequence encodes CASSLSGLAGEQFF.

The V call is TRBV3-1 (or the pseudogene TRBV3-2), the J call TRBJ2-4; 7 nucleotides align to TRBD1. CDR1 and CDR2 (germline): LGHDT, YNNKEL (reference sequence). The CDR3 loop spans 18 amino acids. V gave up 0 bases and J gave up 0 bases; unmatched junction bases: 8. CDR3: CASSQEPTGSLAKNIQYF. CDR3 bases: TGTGCCAGCAGCCAAGAACCGACAGGGTCTCTAGCCAAAAACATTCAGTACTTC.

The CDR3 nucleotides are TGTGCCAGCAGTTTATGGGGGAACAGGGTTAGGAAGACCCAGTACTTC. This sequence encodes CASSLWGNRVRKTQYF. This rearrangement joins TRBV28 to TRBJ2-5; possible D gene TRBD1, 6 bases. Germline CDR1 reads MDHEN; CDR2 reads SYDVKM. Trimming shortened V by 0 bases and J by 6 bases, and 17 bases separated the two germline ends. The CDR3 is 16 amino acids.

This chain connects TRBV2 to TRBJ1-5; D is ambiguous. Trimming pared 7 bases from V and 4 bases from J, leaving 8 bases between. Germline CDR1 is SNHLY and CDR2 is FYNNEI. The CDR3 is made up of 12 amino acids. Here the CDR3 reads CASTVLNQPQHF. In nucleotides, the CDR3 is TGTGCCAGCACGGTTCTTAATCAGCCCCAGCATTTT.

The chain's CDR3 is CASSATGVAWNTEAFF. The CDR3 DNA reads TGTGCCAGCTCAGCGACAGGGGTGGCCTGGAACACTGAAGCTTTCTTT. The chain couples TRBV18 to TRBJ1-1; 8 bases align to TRBD1. Germline CDR1 and CDR2: KGHSH and LQKENI. With V trimmed by 5 bases and J by 1 base, 9 bases remained unmatched. This CDR3 is 16 amino acids long.

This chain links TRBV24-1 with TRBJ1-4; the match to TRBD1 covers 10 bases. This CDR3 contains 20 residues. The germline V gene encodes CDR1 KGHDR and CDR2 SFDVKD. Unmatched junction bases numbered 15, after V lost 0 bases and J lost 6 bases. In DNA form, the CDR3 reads TGTGCCACCAGTGATTTGCGCGGTGTATACGGACAGGGGGAGGATGAAAAACTGTTTTTT. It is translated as CATSDLRGVYGQGEDEKLFF.